Following are 27 T cell receptor beta chains from one sample sequenced in a study of T cells in Graves' hyperthyroidism and ophthalmopathy. Amplification of TCR beta CDR3 regions was performed using RNA transcripts as template. The HTBI primer set drove a first-round RT-PCR of the TCR CDR3. TCRdb used MiXCR to reprocess the multiplex PCR reads, holding one entry per CDR3 protein. This sample carries about 360,000 distinct CDR3 sequences, roughly 14% of them seen once, and the ten largest clones take about 27%. The sample consisted of blood. Receptors were obtained from a woman aged 18 to 35 with Graves' hyperthyroidism that later progressed to Graves' ophthalmopathy.

Many counts were recorded for this clonotype. The chain employs TRBV20-1 and TRBJ2-7; D is unresolved. The ends were cut back, 6 bases at V and 2 bases at J, with 17 bases in the middle. Germline V gene data show CDR1 as DFQATT and CDR2 as SNEGSKA (reference sequence). This CDR3 has 14 residues. The CDR3 here is CSAHPAPGTYEQYF. For the CDR3, the DNA is TGCAGTGCCCACCCGGCCCCTGGGACCTACGAGCAGTACTTC.

This clonotype has a count of ten or more. The rearrangement links TRBV2 to TRBJ2-7; maybe TRBD1 (5 bases). Looked up from germline, CDR1 is SNHLY and CDR2 is FYNNEI. There are 13 residues in the CDR3. Trimming left V 7 bases short and J 3 bases short, with 13 bases between. The DNA of the CDR3 is TGTGCCAGCAAGGATAGGGGTGGCTACGAGCAGTACTTC. This gives the protein CASKDRGGYEQYF. Based on the CDR3 plus reference TRBV2 and TRBJ2-7, the full variable domain is EPEVTQTPSHQVTQMGQEVILRCVPISNHLYFYWYRQILGQKVEFLVSFYNNEISEKSEIFDDQFSVERPDGSNFTLKIRSTKLEDSAMYFCASKDRGGYEQYFGPGTRLTVT.

This clonotype was seen many times. The chain is built from TRBV5-1 and TRBJ2-1; TRBD2 aligns across 8 bases. Unmatched junction bases numbered 6, after V lost 3 bases and J lost 4 bases. CDR3 length equals 15 residues. Per germline, CDR1 SGHRS and CDR2 YFSETQ. CDR3 sequence reads: CASSYQREFYNEQFF. CDR3 nucleotide sequence: TGCGCCAGCAGCTATCAGCGGGAGTTTTACAATGAGCAGTTCTTC.

Regarding this clonotype: This may be a read error, as it is one base from a much larger clone. For the CDR3, the DNA is TGTGCCAGCAGCATCCGGGACCACATCACAGATACGCAGTATTTT. Amino acids: CASSIRDHITDTQYF. The chain links TRBV5-6 to TRBJ2-3; D tentatively fits TRBD1 or TRBD2 (5 bases each). The germline V and J ends were trimmed by 4 bases and 2 bases, with 14 bases remaining between them. This CDR3 is built from 15 residues. Germline V gene data show CDR1 as SGHDT and CDR2 as YYEEEE.

A remark on this clonotype: The final CDR3 position lacks the conserved phenylalanine or tryptophan, pointing to a likely read error. The chain links TRBV6-5 to TRBJ1-5; D call uncertain. From germline, CDR1 is MNHEY and CDR2 SVGAGI. V lost 3 bases and J lost 2, with 5 bases in between. This CDR3 has 13 residues. The CDR3 loop is CASSYLGNQPQHL. CDR3 DNA sequence: TGTGCCAGCAGTTATCTTGGCAATCAGCCCCAGCATCTT.

On this clonotype itself: The limits of the CDR3 on the DNA are not certain, so only TCRdb's listed CDR3 is given. V usage is TRBV20-1 and J usage is TRBJ2-7; the table's D call of TRBD1 was not tested on the DNA. From germline, CDR1 is DFQATT and CDR2 SNEGSKA (reference sequence). The CDR3 comprises 13 residues, both ends counted. The CDR3: CSARVGQGAQEDF.

This clonotype was seen at least ten times. This chain joins TRBV6-1 and TRBJ1-5; D is ambiguous. V shed 4 bases and J shed 3 bases, with 13 bases lying between them. CDR3 length: 15 amino acids. Per germline, CDR1 MNHNS and CDR2 SASEGT. This CDR3 reads CASSVRPKDNQPQHF. CDR3 nucleotides: TGTGCCAGCAGTGTTCGTCCAAAGGACAATCAGCCCCAGCATTTT.

CDR3 protein: CSANIQGDNQPQHF. The CDR3 DNA reads as TGCAGTGCAAACATACAGGGAGACAATCAGCCCCAGCATTTT. The V call is TRBV20-1, the J call TRBJ1-5, with D tentatively TRBD1 (6 bases). Germline values: CDR1 DFQATT, CDR2 SNEGSKA (reference sequence). The CDR3 is 14 amino acids. Trimming removed 6 bases from V and 3 bases from J, with 15 bases in between.

In its sample, this clonotype was seen a few times. The genes are TRBV5-8 and TRBJ1-5; tentative D call: TRBD1 (5 bases). Germline V lookup: CDR1 SGHTS, CDR2 YDEGEE. The CDR3 is 16 amino acids. Deletions cut 2 bases from V and 1 base from J, with 13 bases between. CDR3 protein: CASSFSGSSSNQPQHF. The DNA of the CDR3 is TGTGCCAGCAGCTTTTCAGGGTCTTCGAGCAATCAGCCCCAGCATTTT.

Many counts were recorded for this clonotype. The CDR3 region has the DNA TGCAGTGCTACCGCAAGGGAAACTGAAGCTTTCTTT. This translates into CSATARETEAFF. The V and J genes are TRBV20-1 and TRBJ1-1, with D unresolved. The CDR3 covers 12 residues. V was shortened by 4 bases and J by 5 bases, with 11 bases between the two germline ends. Germline CDR1 reads DFQATT; CDR2 reads SNEGSKA (reference sequence).

The chain links TRBV10-3 to TRBJ2-3; a possible D gene is TRBD2 (5 bases). The CDR3 is 15 amino acids. The germline V gene encodes CDR1 ENHRY and CDR2 SYGVKD. Trimming left V 6 bases short and J 0 bases short, with 13 bases between. CDR3 DNA sequence: TGTGCCATCAGGAGGGCCACTCAAAGCACAGATACGCAGTATTTT. Its translation: CAIRRATQSTDTQYF.

This clonotype was recorded many times. The gene calls are TRBV5-1 and TRBJ2-7, with D tentatively TRBD2 (6 bases). Per germline, CDR1 SGHRS and CDR2 YFSETQ. This CDR3 contains 15 residues. Trimming removed 4 bases from V and 3 bases from J, with 17 bases in between. CDR3 coding DNA: TGCGCCAGCAGCGGGGACGGGAGAATAAACTACGAGCAGTACTTC. This gives the protein CASSGDGRINYEQYF.

The rearrangement joins TRBV28 to TRBJ2-2, with 8 bases identical to TRBD1. The CDR3 has 13 residues. The germline V gene encodes CDR1 MDHEN and CDR2 SYDVKM. The junction had 5 bases not matched to a gene; V was cut back by 9 bases and J by 5 bases. The CDR3 is CASTDRGTGELFF. Here the CDR3 DNA reads TGTGCCAGTACAGACAGGGGAACCGGGGAGCTGTTTTTT.

This clonotype occurred many times. The chain employs TRBV2 and TRBJ2-7; the D is unclear. The V end lost 4 bases, the J end lost 0 bases, and 7 bases lay between the germline ends. The CDR3 is made up of 13 amino acids. Germline CDR1 reads SNHLY; CDR2 reads FYNNEI. Here the CDR3 reads CASSAVVSYEQYF. The CDR3 nucleotides are TGTGCCAGCAGTGCGGTCGTCTCCTACGAGCAGTACTTC.

The chain combines TRBV9 with TRBJ2-2; D ambiguous. The CDR3 has 15 residues. Trimming took 0 bases from V and 4 from J, leaving 10 bases between them. Germline lookup yields CDR1 SGDLS and CDR2 YYNGEE. CDR3 in DNA: TGTGCCAGCAGCGTAGCTATAGGGCTCACCGGGGAGCTGTTTTTT. Amino acids: CASSVAIGLTGELFF.

The sample holds a few counts of this clonotype. This chain joins TRBV6-1 and TRBJ2-1, with TRBD2 identical over 10 bases. The V gene end was trimmed by 3 bases and the J gene end by 6 bases; junction bases not matched to a gene: 2. The CDR3 extends over 14 amino acids. CDR1 is MNHNS, CDR2 SASEGT, per germline. The chain's CDR3 is CASSDSSGSNEQFF. The DNA of the CDR3 is TGTGCCAGCAGTGACTCTAGCGGGAGCAATGAGCAGTTCTTC.

There are a few counts of this clonotype. The V and J genes are TRBV6-5 and TRBJ1-4; 9 bases are shared with TRBD1. Trimming took 2 bases from V and 0 from J; bases not matched to a gene: 7. The germline gives CDR1 MNHEY, CDR2 SVGAGI. The CDR3 has 18 amino acids. CDR3 amino acids: CASSYGQGIGSTNEKLFF. DNA for the CDR3: TGTGCCAGCAGTTACGGACAGGGGATTGGGTCAACTAATGAAAAACTGTTTTTT.

This clonotype appeared many times. V gene TRBV6-1 combines with J gene TRBJ1-4, with D unresolved. The CDR3 has 14 amino acids. From germline, CDR1 is MNHNS and CDR2 SASEGT. V was trimmed by 8 bases and J by 4 bases, leaving 14 bases between them. The CDR3 spells CASRGRADNEKLFF. Here the CDR3 DNA reads TGTGCCAGCCGCGGCCGGGCCGATAATGAAAAACTGTTTTTT.

This clonotype was recorded a few times. V usage is TRBV5-1 and J usage is TRBJ2-2, with 7 bases that match TRBD2. This CDR3 has 15 amino acids. V lost 0 bases, J lost 1 base, and 0 bases stayed unmatched. Germline CDR1 reads SGHRS; CDR2 reads YFSETQ. CDR3 in amino acids: CASSLVAGNTGELFF. CDR3 nucleotides: TGCGCCAGCAGCTTGGTAGCGGGGAACACCGGGGAGCTGTTTTTT.

This clonotype has a handful of counts. The chain couples TRBV28 to TRBJ1-5, with 10 bases matching TRBD1. Germline CDR1 is MDHEN and CDR2 is SYDVKM. The CDR3 extends over 15 amino acids. Trimming took 5 bases from V and 4 from J; bases not matched to a gene: 5. This chain's CDR3 is CASSPWGQGNQPQHF. The CDR3, as DNA: TGTGCCAGCAGTCCGTGGGGACAGGGGAATCAGCCCCAGCATTTT.

V and J are TRBV7-3 and TRBJ2-3, with 14 bases that match TRBD2. Germline CDR1 reads SGHTA; CDR2 reads FQGTGA. This CDR3 has 18 amino acids. After removal of 2 bases from V and 1 base from J, the junction contained 5 bases not matched to a gene. The CDR3 sequence: CASSLGTSGSWGTDTQYF. In DNA, the CDR3 is TGTGCCAGCAGCTTAGGGACTAGCGGGAGTTGGGGCACAGATACGCAGTATTTT.

This clonotype was found many times. The chain recombines TRBV30 with TRBJ2-3; 9 bases fit TRBD2. Germline CDR1 and CDR2: GTSNPN and SVGIG (reference sequence). The CDR3 has 17 residues. V gave up 0 bases and J gave up 4 bases; unmatched junction bases: 11. The CDR3 DNA is TGTGCCTGGAGTGTACTCGTCAGCGGGAGGACATCAGATACGCAGTATTTT. Translated: CAWSVLVSGRTSDTQYF.

J is TRBJ2-1 and V is TRBV12-3 or TRBV12-4, with 7 bases fitting TRBD1. Trimming took 5 bases from V and 6 from J; bases not matched to a gene: 7. The CDR3 consists of 14 residues. The CDR3 coding sequence is TGTGCCAGCAGTCCTACAGGGGCCTCCAATGAGCAGTTCTTC. Translating it yields CASSPTGASNEQFF.

The J gene is TRBJ2-2, the V gene TRBV5-1; D remains unclear. The germline gives CDR1 SGHRS, CDR2 YFSETQ. V was pared by 4 bases and J by 4 bases, with 14 bases between. CDR3 length equals 15 residues. CDR3 nucleotides: TGCGCCAGCAGCCTTAGTTATGTGAGCACCGGGGAGCTGTTTTTT. It yields the protein CASSLSYVSTGELFF.

At least ten counts were recorded for this clonotype. This rearrangement joins TRBV20-1 to TRBJ2-3, with D tentatively TRBD1 (5 bases). The CDR3 is made up of 11 amino acids. V was shortened by 8 bases and J by 6 bases, with 12 bases between the two germline ends. Germline V CDR1 and CDR2: DFQATT, SNEGSKA (reference sequence). The CDR3 is CSTKGVDTQYF. The CDR3 bases are TGCAGTACCAAAGGGGTCGATACGCAGTATTTT.

This clonotype was seen more than once but under ten times. Given a much more abundant clone one base away, this may be a read error. CDR3 in amino acids: CASSPWGHSLVWDIQYF. CDR3 in DNA: TGTGCCAGCAGCCCGTGGGGACACTCTTTGGTTTGGGACATTCAGTACTTC. V is TRBV12-3 or TRBV12-4 and J is TRBJ2-4; D possibly corresponds to TRBD1 (6 bases). The CDR3 covers 17 residues. V dropped 6 bases and J dropped 8 bases, with 26 bases sitting between them.

This clonotype occurred many times. In nucleotides, the CDR3 is TGCAGTGCTGTCCCTATAGCGGGAGAGGACTACAATGAGCAGTTCTTC. Encoded protein: CSAVPIAGEDYNEQFF. The V and J genes are TRBV20-1 and TRBJ2-1; 9 bases are a match to TRBD2. V lost 5 bases, J lost 3 bases, and 11 bases stayed unmatched. This CDR3 region has 16 residues. Per the germline V gene, CDR1 is DFQATT and CDR2 is SNEGSKA (reference sequence).